This T cell receptor beta chain originates from a study of cytomegalovirus exposure and HLA in healthy donors. Libraries were prepared by immunoSEQ multiplex PCR; TCRdb keeps only in-frame clonotypes and omits some of them. The table shows some 120,000 clones, with around nine tenths occurring only once. The source of this sequence is a woman between 18 and 30 years old in good health and CMV-seronegative. Specimen: PBMCs.

The CDR3 nucleotides read TGTGCCAGCAGCTCGTATCAAGCGGGAGGGTTCAGGGAGCAGTTCTTC. Translating it yields CASSSYQAGGFREQFF. V gene TRBV14 combines with J gene TRBJ2-1; 10 nucleotides match TRBD2. This CDR3 comprises 16 residues. Germline assignment: CDR1 SGHDN and CDR2 FVKESK. J gave up 10 bases and V 5 bases, and 14 bases lay outside the gene matches.